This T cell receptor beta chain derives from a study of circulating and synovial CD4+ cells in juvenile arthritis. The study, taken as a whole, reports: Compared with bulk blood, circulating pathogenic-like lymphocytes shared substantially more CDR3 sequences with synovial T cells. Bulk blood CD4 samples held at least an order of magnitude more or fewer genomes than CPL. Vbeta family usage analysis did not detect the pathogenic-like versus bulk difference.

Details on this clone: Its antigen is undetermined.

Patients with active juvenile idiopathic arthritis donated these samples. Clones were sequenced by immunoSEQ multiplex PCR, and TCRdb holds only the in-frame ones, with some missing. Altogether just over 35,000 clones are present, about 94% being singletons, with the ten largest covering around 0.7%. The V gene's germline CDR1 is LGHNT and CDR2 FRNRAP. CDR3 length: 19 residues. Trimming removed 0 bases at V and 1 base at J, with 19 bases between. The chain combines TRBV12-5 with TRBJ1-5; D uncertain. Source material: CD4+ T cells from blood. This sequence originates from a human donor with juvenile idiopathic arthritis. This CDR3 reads CASGLVPVFPGGSNQPQHF. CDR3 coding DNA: TGTGCTAGTGGTTTGGTTCCGGTTTTCCCCGGAGGCAGCAATCAGCCCCAGCATTTT.